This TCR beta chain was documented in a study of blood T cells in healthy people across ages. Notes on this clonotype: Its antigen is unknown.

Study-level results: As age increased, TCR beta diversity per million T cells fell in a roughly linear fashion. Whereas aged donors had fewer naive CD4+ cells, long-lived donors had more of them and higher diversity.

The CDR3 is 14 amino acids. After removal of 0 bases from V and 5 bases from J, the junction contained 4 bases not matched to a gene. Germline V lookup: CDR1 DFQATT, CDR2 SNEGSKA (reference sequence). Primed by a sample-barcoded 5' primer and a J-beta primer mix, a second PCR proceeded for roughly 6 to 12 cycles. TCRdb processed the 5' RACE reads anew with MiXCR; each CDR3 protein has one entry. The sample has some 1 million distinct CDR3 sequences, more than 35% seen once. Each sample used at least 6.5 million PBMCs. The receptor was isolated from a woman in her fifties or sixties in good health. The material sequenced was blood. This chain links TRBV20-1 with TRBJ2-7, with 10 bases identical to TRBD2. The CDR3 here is CSARDSGGVNEQYF. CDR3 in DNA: TGCAGTGCTAGAGACAGCGGGGGGGTTAACGAGCAGTACTTC.